This T cell receptor (beta chain) was sequenced during a study of OX40 agonist ivuxolimab in advanced cancers. The wider study: Patients with prior anti-PD-1, anti-PD-L1 or anti-CTLA-4 therapy were eligible; approximately 40% had some.

The V end lost 3 bases, the J end lost 3 bases, and 18 bases lay between the germline ends. The CDR3 covers 15 residues. Germline assignment: CDR1 GTSNPN and CDR2 SVGIG (reference sequence). This clone was detected only once. What it recognizes is unknown. Whole-study findings and limits: In CD8+ T cells, expanded clones were on average more numerous than in CD4+. Expansion of clones was among the lowest in partial responders at 0.1-3.0 mg/kg. Dose levels from 0.1 to 3.0 mg/kg saw CD4+ and CD8+ blood T cells expand clonally by week 6.

Assay used: immunoSEQ multiplex PCR; TCRdb lists only in-frame clones, some missing. The sample consists of approximately 82,000 clones, 70% to 90% of them appearing once. The chain is built from TRBV30 and TRBJ2-7; a weak D match, TRBD2 (5 bases). The material was CD4+ or CD8+ T cells sorted from blood, obtained in a trial of the OX40 agonist ivuxolimab. This TCR was sampled from an adult with an advanced solid tumor such as melanoma, head and neck, liver or kidney cancer. DNA for the CDR3: TGTGCCTGGAGGGCCCGGGGAGCGGCGAACTACGAGCAGTACTTC. Translating gives CAWRARGAANYEQYF.